The 27 T cell receptor beta chains reported below all come from one sample, sequenced in a study of T cells in Graves' hyperthyroidism and ophthalmopathy. Researchers amplified the TCR beta CDR3 regions from RNA transcripts. In the first-round RT-PCR of the TCR CDR3, the HTBI primer set was used. TCRdb re-analysed the multiplex PCR reads in MiXCR, keeping a single row per CDR3 protein. The sample shows more than 500,000 distinct CDR3 sequences, around 50% of them seen only once. The specimen was peripheral blood or thyroid tissue (not recorded which). These TCRs come from an adult woman with Graves' disease, either hyperthyroidism or ophthalmopathy (not recorded which).

The genes are TRBV7-7 and TRBJ2-5; D call uncertain. The CDR3 is 13 amino acids. The germline CDR1 and CDR2 sequences are SSHAT and FNYEAQ (reference sequence). V was shortened by 2 bases and J by 5 bases, with 9 bases between the two germline ends. The chain's CDR3 is CASSLNQAETQYF. DNA of the CDR3: TGTGCCAGCAGCTTAAATCAAGCCGAGACCCAGTACTTC.

The chain combines TRBV7-9 with TRBJ1-1; 8 bases are a match to TRBD1. Trimming removed 5 bases from V and 11 bases from J; junction bases left unmatched: 10. CDR3 length: 13 residues. Germline V gene data show CDR1 as SEHNR and CDR2 as FQNEAQ (reference sequence). The CDR3 DNA sequence: TGTGCCAGCAGCCCTCCGCGGACAGGGTTCGCTTTCTTT. Translation: CASSPPRTGFAFF.

The table lists this clonotype with many counts. The chain couples TRBV7-9 to TRBJ1-6; D gene ambiguous. Trimming stripped 4 bases from V and 11 bases from J, with 9 bases between. Per the germline V gene, CDR1 is SEHNR and CDR2 is FQNEAQ (reference sequence). This CDR3 is 12 amino acids long. CDR3 residues: CASSSVGAPLHF. The CDR3 DNA sequence: TGTGCCAGCAGCTCCGTCGGGGCACCCCTCCACTTT.

The chain is built from TRBV7-2 and TRBJ1-1; TRBD1 aligns across 7 bases. Looked up from germline, CDR1 is SGHTA and CDR2 is FQGNSA. The CDR3 spans 16 residues. V was clipped by 5 bases and J by 5 bases; unmatched bases: 14. CDR3 in amino acids: CASSPTYKGALTEAFF. In DNA, the CDR3 is TGTGCCAGCAGCCCGACGTACAAGGGGGCTTTAACTGAAGCTTTCTTT.

This chain connects TRBV15 to TRBJ2-7; D call uncertain. In germline, CDR1 is LNHNV, CDR2 YYDKDF (reference sequence). This CDR3 region has 15 residues. V dropped 3 bases and J dropped 3 bases, with 15 bases sitting between them. The CDR3 protein is CATSSDRTEDYEQYF. In DNA, the CDR3 is TGTGCCACCAGCAGTGACCGGACGGAAGACTACGAGCAGTACTTC.

V gene TRBV7-3 combines with J gene TRBJ1-2; tentatively, D is TRBD1 (6 bases). Germline CDR1 is SGHTA and CDR2 is FQGTGA. CDR3 length: 14 residues. V lost 3 bases to trimming and J lost 4 bases, with 12 bases between them. In DNA form, the CDR3 reads TGTGCCAGCAGCTTTAAAGGGGGGGTCTATGGCTACACCTTC. Translation gives CASSFKGGVYGYTF.

Points on this clonotype: A single base separates this from a much larger clone, so it may be a read error. This chain joins TRBV5-6 and TRBJ2-3; a weak D match, TRBD1 (8 bases). The CDR3 runs to 17 residues. Germline CDR1 SGHDT, CDR2 YYEEEE. CDR3 sequence (DNA): TGTGCCAGCAGCTTGGCCTTGGGCAGGGGAGGGACAGGTACGCAGTATTTT. Amino acids: CASSLALGRGGTGTQYF.

The chain uses TRBV19 and TRBJ1-1; perhaps TRBD1 as D (6 bases). Germline-derived CDR1 and CDR2 are LNHDA and SQIVND (reference sequence). Between the trimmed V and J ends, which lost 9 bases and 3 bases, there was a span of 14 bases. This CDR3 has 13 residues. The CDR3 DNA is TGTGCCAGCAGGGATCAGGGGTACACTGAAGCTTTCTTT. Translated: CASRDQGYTEAFF.

Only a few counts were recorded for this clonotype. The chain employs TRBV20-1 and TRBJ1-4, with a weak D call TRBD1 (5 bases). The CDR3 contains 16 residues. V lost 0 bases and J 6 bases, leaving 17 bases between the germline ends. Germline-derived CDR1 and CDR2 are DFQATT and SNEGSKA (reference sequence). The CDR3 region has the DNA TGCAGTGCTAGAGATCCCCAGGAAGGGGAATATGAAAAACTGTTTTTT. Translating it yields CSARDPQEGEYEKLFF.

In its sample, this clonotype was seen many times. The chain joins TRBV25-1 to TRBJ1-4; 9 bases fit TRBD1. Trimming cost V 6 bases and J 6 bases; bases outside gene matches: 8. The CDR3 is 15 residues long. Per the germline V gene, CDR1 is MGHDK and CDR2 is SYGVNS. CDR3 in DNA: TGTGCCAGCAGCGACCACAGGGGGCTTGATGAAAAACTGTTTTTT. Translated, it gives CASSDHRGLDEKLFF.

This clonotype came up a few times. J is TRBJ1-3 and V is TRBV20-1; tentative D call: TRBD1 (5 bases). CDR1 and CDR2 (germline): DFQATT, SNEGSKA (reference sequence). This CDR3 is built from 14 residues. V lost 2 bases, J lost 0 bases, and 8 bases lay in between. For the CDR3, the DNA is TGCAGTGCTAGAAAGGGGAGCTCTGGAAACACCATATATTTT. This sequence encodes CSARKGSSGNTIYF.

This clonotype was picked up many times. The J gene is TRBJ1-2, the V gene TRBV5-1, with a tentative D call TRBD1 (5 bases). The V gene's germline CDR1 is SGHRS and CDR2 YFSETQ. This CDR3 comprises 16 residues. Trimming pared 0 bases from V and 4 bases from J, leaving 16 bases between. The CDR3 is CASSLEPGPKVYGYTF. The CDR3 nucleotides are TGCGCCAGCAGCTTGGAACCGGGGCCCAAGGTCTATGGCTACACCTTC.

V usage is TRBV4-2 and J usage is TRBJ2-7; D possibly matches TRBD1 or TRBD2 (5 bases each). The V gene lost 4 bases and the J gene lost 2 bases, with 15 bases spanning the gap. The CDR3 is made up of 15 amino acids. Germline CDR1 is LGHNA and CDR2 is YNFKEQ. The chain's CDR3 is CASSLPGTTTYEQYF. CDR3 DNA: TGTGCCAGCAGCCTCCCGGGGACCACCACCTACGAGCAGTACTTC.

This chain links TRBV6-6 with TRBJ2-2, with D unclear. V lost 6 bases and J lost 3, with 11 bases in between. From germline, CDR1 is MNHNY and CDR2 SVGAGI (reference sequence). This CDR3 comprises 14 residues. CDR3 sequence reads: CASRARSYTGELFF. The CDR3 coding sequence is TGTGCCAGCAGGGCCCGAAGCTACACCGGGGAGCTGTTTTTT.

This chain uses TRBV3-1 with TRBJ1-5; TRBD1 matches 7 bases. Germline assignment: CDR1 LGHDT and CDR2 YNNKEL (reference sequence). J lost 7 bases, V lost 1 base, and 4 bases had no gene match. This CDR3 spans 14 amino acids. The CDR3 sequence is CASSQAGQRQPQHF. The CDR3 region has the DNA TGTGCCAGCAGCCAAGCGGGACAGAGACAGCCCCAGCATTTT.

This clonotype showed up just a few times. The J gene is TRBJ1-4, the V gene TRBV7-9, with D possibly being TRBD1 (5 bases). This CDR3 contains 15 residues. CDR1 and CDR2 from the germline V gene are SEHNR and FQNEAQ (reference sequence). The V and J ends lost 4 bases and 5 bases respectively, with 14 bases between them. The CDR3 nucleotides read TGTGCCAGCAGCTACGCCCTAGACAGAAATGAAAAACTGTTTTTT. This codes for CASSYALDRNEKLFF.

This clonotype was detected ten times or more. The chain joins TRBV24-1 to TRBJ2-2, with TRBD2 matching over 12 bases. Germline CDR1 KGHDR, CDR2 SFDVKD. With V trimmed by 4 bases and J by 3 bases, 2 bases remained unmatched. This CDR3 has 16 amino acids. CDR3: CATSDRLAGDTGELFF. The CDR3 DNA follows: TGTGCCACCAGTGACCGACTAGCGGGGGACACCGGGGAGCTGTTTTTT.

J is TRBJ1-2 and V is TRBV28, with 7 bases that match TRBD1. The CDR3 covers 12 residues. J gave up 5 bases and V 9 bases, and 6 bases lay outside the gene matches. Germline lookup yields CDR1 MDHEN and CDR2 SYDVKM. The CDR3 DNA sequence: TGTGCCAGTAGGCCAGGGGGTTATGGCTACACCTTC. Translated: CASRPGGYGYTF.

This clonotype was found many times. The rearrangement uses TRBV7-2 and TRBJ2-5; D unresolved. Germline CDR1 SGHTA, CDR2 FQGNSA. V lost 4 bases to trimming and J lost 4 bases, with 10 bases between them. CDR3 size: 13 residues. The DNA of the CDR3 is TGTGCCAGCAGCTATGGTGCAGGAGAGACCCAGTACTTC. Translated: CASSYGAGETQYF.

Turning to this clonotype: Since a much larger clone is just one base distant, this may be a read error. The V and J genes are TRBV14 and TRBJ1-2; D not certain. The CDR3 sequence is 14 residues long. CDR1 SGHDN and CDR2 FVKESK come from the germline V gene. The CDR3 here is CASSQIGKYYDYTF. The CDR3 DNA reads as TGTGCCAGCAGCCAAATCGGGAAATACTATGACTACACCTTC.

Regarding this clonotype: It is likely a read error, because the conserved phenylalanine at the end of the CDR3 is missing. It is unclear where the CDR3 begins or ends on the DNA, so no DNA is shown, and the CDR3 is as TCRdb lists it. The chain couples TRBV9 to TRBJ1-3; the table assigns TRBD1, which was not confirmed against the DNA. 11 amino acids form the CDR3, both terminal residues included. The germline V gene encodes CDR1 SGDLS and CDR2 YYNGEE. The CDR3 sequence is CASSPDPGGNT.

The V call is TRBV24-1, the J call TRBJ2-5, with D possibly TRBD2 on 7 matching bases. The ends were cut back, 8 bases at V and 5 bases at J, with 23 bases in the middle. CDR1 and CDR2 from the germline V gene are KGHDR and SFDVKD. The CDR3 loop spans 16 amino acids. CDR3 in amino acids: CATKSHRRGGRETQYF. The CDR3 bases are TGTGCCACCAAGTCCCACCGGAGGGGGGGCCGGGAGACCCAGTACTTC.

For this clonotype: A junction boundary mismatches the germline segment, possibly from a read error. This chain links TRBV19 with TRBJ1-5; D may be TRBD1 (5 bases). The CDR3 runs to 15 residues. Germline assignment: CDR1 LNHDA and CDR2 SQIVND (reference sequence). The CDR3 nucleotides read TGTGTCAGTAGTATTGCGGGGGAACAGAATCAGCCCCAGCATTTT. Translating gives CVSSIAGEQNQPQHF.

In this sample, this clonotype turned up a few times. Sequence at one end of the junction differs from germline and may be a read error. The V gene is TRBV7-9, the J gene TRBJ1-1; D is ambiguous. The CDR3 length is 13 residues. Looked up from germline, CDR1 is SEHNR and CDR2 is FQNEAQ (reference sequence). CDR3 in amino acids: CASSLGSPGRWGF. The DNA for the CDR3 is TGTGCCAGCAGCTTGGGCTCGCCTGGGCGTTGGGGCTTT. The variable domain in full, with the rest retrieved from reference TRBV7-9 and TRBJ1-1, is DTGVSQNPRHKITKRGQNVTFRCDPISEHNRLYWYRQTLGQGPEFLTYFQNEAQLEKSRLLSDRFSAERPKGSFSTLEIQRTEQGDSAMYLCASSLGSPGRWGFGQGTRLTVV.

The rearrangement joins TRBV15 to TRBJ1-2; TRBD1 matches 8 bases. The CDR3 has 15 residues. CDR1 LNHNV and CDR2 YYDKDF come from the germline V gene (reference sequence). With V trimmed by 4 bases and J by 6 bases, 10 bases remained unmatched. This chain's CDR3 is CATSTETGAYDGYTF. The CDR3 nucleotides read TGTGCCACCAGCACCGAGACAGGGGCCTACGATGGCTACACCTTC.

This clonotype has at least ten counts. The chain is built from TRBV6-1 and TRBJ1-6; D uncertain. Germline CDR1 reads MNHNS; CDR2 reads SASEGT. The CDR3 sequence is 12 residues long. V was trimmed by 9 bases and J by 3 bases, leaving 6 bases between them. This chain's CDR3 is CARGDYNSPLHF. The CDR3 coding sequence is TGTGCCAGGGGAGACTATAATTCACCCCTCCACTTT.

This clonotype was detected ten times or more. The chain uses TRBV6-1 and TRBJ1-1; unclear D gene. Trimming cost V 7 bases and J 0 bases, with 15 bases left between them. The CDR3 is 15 residues long. Germline CDR1 reads MNHNS; CDR2 reads SASEGT. The CDR3 DNA follows: TGTGCCAGCATTTTGAGGGCACACCTGAACACTGAAGCTTTCTTT. The encoded protein is CASILRAHLNTEAFF.